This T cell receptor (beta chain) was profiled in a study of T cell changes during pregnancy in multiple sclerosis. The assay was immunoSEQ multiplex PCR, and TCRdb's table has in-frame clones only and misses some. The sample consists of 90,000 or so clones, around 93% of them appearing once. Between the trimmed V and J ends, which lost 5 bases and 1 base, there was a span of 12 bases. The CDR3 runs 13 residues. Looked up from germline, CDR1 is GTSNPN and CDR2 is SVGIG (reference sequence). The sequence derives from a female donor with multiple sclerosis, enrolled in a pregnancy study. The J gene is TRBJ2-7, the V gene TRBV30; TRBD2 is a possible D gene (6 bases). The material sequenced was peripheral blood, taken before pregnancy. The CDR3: CAWGGRQSYEQYF. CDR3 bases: TGTGCCTGGGGGGGGAGACAGTCCTACGAGCAGTACTTC. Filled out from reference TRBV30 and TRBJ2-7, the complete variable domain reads SQTIHQWPATLVQPVGSPLSLECTVEGTSNPNLYWYRQAAGRGLQLLFYSVGIGQISSEVPQNLSASRPQDRQFILSSKKLLLSDSGFYLCAWGGRQSYEQYFGPGTRLTVT.